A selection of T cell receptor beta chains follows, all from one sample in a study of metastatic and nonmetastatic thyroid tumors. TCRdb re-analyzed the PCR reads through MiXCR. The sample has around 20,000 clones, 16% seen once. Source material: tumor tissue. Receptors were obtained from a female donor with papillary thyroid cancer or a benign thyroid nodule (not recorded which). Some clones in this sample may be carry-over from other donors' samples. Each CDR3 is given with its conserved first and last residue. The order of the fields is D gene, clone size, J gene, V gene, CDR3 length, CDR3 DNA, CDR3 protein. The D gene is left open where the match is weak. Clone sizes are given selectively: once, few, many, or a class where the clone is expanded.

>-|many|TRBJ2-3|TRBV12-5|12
TGTGCTAGTGGTTTGACCACAGATACGCAGTATTTT
CASGLTTDTQYF
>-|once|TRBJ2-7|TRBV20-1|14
TGCAGTGCAAAAAGTGTGTACAAAGGGTACGAGCAGTACTTC
CSAKSVYKGYEQYF
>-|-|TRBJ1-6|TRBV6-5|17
TGTGCCAGCAGTTACTCGGAGGACGACTTTTATAATTCACCCCTCCACTTT
CASSYSEDDFYNSPLHF
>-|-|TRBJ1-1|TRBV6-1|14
TGTGCCAGCAGTGAAGACACAGAACACACTGAAGCTTTCTTT
CASSEDTEHTEAFF
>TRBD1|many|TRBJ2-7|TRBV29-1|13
TGCAGCGTTTTAGGACAGGGAGCCCACGAGCAGTACTTC
CSVLGQGAHEQYF
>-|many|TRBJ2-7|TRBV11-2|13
TGTGCCAGCAGCTTAGAGGAGTCCTACGAGCAGTACTTC
CASSLEESYEQYF
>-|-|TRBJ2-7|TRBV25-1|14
TGTGCCAGCAGCCTTCAGGACCCGGGGTACGAGCAGTACTTC
CASSLQDPGYEQYF
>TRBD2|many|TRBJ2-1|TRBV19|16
TGTGCCAGTAGTAGAGGACTAGCGGTCACTTACAATGAGCAGTTCTTC
CASSRGLAVTYNEQFF
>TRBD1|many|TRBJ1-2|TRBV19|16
TGTGCCAGTAGTCCCAAGGGGACAGGCACCAACTATGGCTACACCTTC
CASSPKGTGTNYGYTF
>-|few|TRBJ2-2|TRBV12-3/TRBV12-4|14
TGTGCCGGCAGTCCCTTTAGCTGGACCGGGGAGCTGTTTTTT
CAGSPFSWTGELFF
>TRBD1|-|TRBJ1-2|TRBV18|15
TGTGCCAGCTCACCCGATTTAACAGGGGGCTATGGCTACACCTTC
CASSPDLTGGYGYTF
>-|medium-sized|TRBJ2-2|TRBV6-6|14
TGTGCCAGCAGTTACGCGGGGGCGCAGGGGGAGCTGTTTTTT
CASSYAGAQGELFF
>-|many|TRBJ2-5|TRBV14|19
TGTGCCAGCAGCCCTCGGATGACACTACGGGGCAATGCCGTAGAGACCCAGTACTTC
CASSPRMTLRGNAVETQYF
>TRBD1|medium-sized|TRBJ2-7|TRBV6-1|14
TGTGCCAGCAAAAGGGGGCAGGGGGCTTACGAGCAGTACTTC
CASKRGQGAYEQYF
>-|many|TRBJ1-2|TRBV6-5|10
TGTGCCAGCAGTTACAGTGGCTACACCTTC
CASSYSGYTF
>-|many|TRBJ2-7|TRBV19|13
TGTGCCAGTAGTATAGCCCCGAGGGGCGAGCAGTACTTC
CASSIAPRGEQYF
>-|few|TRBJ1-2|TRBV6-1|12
TGCTCCAGCAAGAGGTTTAACTATGGCTACACCTTC
CSSKRFNYGYTF
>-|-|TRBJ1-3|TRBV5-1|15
TGCGCCAGCAACTCCCTATGTTTGGATGGAAACACCATATATTTT
CASNSLCLDGNTIYF
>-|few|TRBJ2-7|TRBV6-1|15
TGTGCCAGCACTCCTCGGGCGGATTACTCCTACGAGAAGTACTTC
CASTPRADYSYEKYF
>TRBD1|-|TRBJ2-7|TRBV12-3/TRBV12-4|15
TGTGCCAGCAGTTTGGCCGGGACAGGGGACTACGAGCAGTACTTC
CASSLAGTGDYEQYF
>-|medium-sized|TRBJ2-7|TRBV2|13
TGTGCCAGCAGTGCTAAGAGAACCTACGAGCAGTACTTC
CASSAKRTYEQYF
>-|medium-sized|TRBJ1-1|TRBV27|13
TGTGCCAGCAAACCAGGGGCGGGCACTGAAGCTTTCTTT
CASKPGAGTEAFF
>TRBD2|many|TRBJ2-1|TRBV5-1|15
TGCGCCAGCAGCATTAGCGGGGGGGCGCGCTATGAGCAGTTCTTC
CASSISGGARYEQFF
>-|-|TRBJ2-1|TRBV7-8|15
TGTGCCAGCAGATTAAAGCAGGGGCGTTTCAATGAGCAGTTCTTC
CASRLKQGRFNEQFF
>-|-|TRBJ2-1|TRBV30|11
TGTGCCTGGAGTGCCTTAAATGAGCAGTTCTTC
CAWSALNEQFF
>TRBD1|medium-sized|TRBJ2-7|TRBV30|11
TGTGCCTGGCAGACAGGGGTCGAGCAGTACTTC
CAWQTGVEQYF
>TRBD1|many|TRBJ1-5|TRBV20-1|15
TGCAGTGCTAGGTTCCCCAGGGGGCGAGGACAGCCCCAGCATTTT
CSARFPRGRGQPQHF
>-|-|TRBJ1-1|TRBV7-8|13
TGTGCCAGCAGCCTAGGGGGGGGCCTTGGAGCTTTCTTT
CASSLGGGLGAFF
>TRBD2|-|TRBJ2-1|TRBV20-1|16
TGCAGTGCTAGTACTAGCGGGGGCACCAATTACAATGAGCAGTTCTTC
CSASTSGGTNYNEQFF
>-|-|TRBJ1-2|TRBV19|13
TGTGCCTGGAGTGTTAAGGGACTGGGCGGCTACACCTTC
CAWSVKGLGGYTF
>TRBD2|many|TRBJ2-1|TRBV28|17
TGTGCCAGCAGTCTGATGAAGGGACTAGCGGACTACAATGAGCAGTTCTTC
CASSLMKGLADYNEQFF
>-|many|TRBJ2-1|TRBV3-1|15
TGTGCCAGCGGGCGGCAGTTTGAAGATAGGAATGAGCAGTTCTTC
CASGRQFEDRNEQFF
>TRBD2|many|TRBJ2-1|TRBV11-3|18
TGTGCCAGCAGCGTGAATATTGGTAGCGGGAGAAAAAACAATGAGCAGTTCTTC
CASSVNIGSGRKNNEQFF
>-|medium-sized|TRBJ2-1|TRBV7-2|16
TGTGCCAGCAGCTTAGTCGGCACCCGCTCCTACAATGAGCAGTTCTTC
CASSLVGTRSYNEQFF
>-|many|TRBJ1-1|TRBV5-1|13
TGCGCCAGCATGACGGATTTGAACACTGAAGCTTTCTTT
CASMTDLNTEAFF
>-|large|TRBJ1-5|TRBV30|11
TGTGCCTGGGACCAGGGAGGGCCCCAGCATTTT
CAWDQGGPQHF
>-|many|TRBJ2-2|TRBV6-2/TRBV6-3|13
TGTGCCAGCGCTAAGGGGGAGGCCGGGGAGCTGTTTTTT
CASAKGEAGELFF
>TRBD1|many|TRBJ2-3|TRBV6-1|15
TGTGCCAGCAGTGAAGCGCTTCAGGGGGCAGATACGCAGTATTTT
CASSEALQGADTQYF
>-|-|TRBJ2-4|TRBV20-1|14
TGCAGTGCTTCCCAAACTTCAGCCAAAAACATTCAGTACTTC
CSASQTSAKNIQYF
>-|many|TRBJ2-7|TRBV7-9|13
TGTGCCAGCAGCTTAGAACTCGGTTACGAGCAGTACTTC
CASSLELGYEQYF
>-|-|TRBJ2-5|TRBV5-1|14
TGCGCCAGCAGCTTGGATATCAGTACGGAGACCCATTACTTC
CASSLDISTETHYF
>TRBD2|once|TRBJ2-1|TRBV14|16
TGTGCCAGCAGCCCGGCAGCGGGAGGGCCTTACAATGAGCAGTTCTTC
CASSPAAGGPYNEQFF
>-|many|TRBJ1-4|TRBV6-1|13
TGTGCCAGCATCTCCGGTTTTAATGAAAAACTGTTTTTT
CASISGFNEKLFF
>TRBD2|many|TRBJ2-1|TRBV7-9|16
TGTGCCAGCAGCCTCGGGCTAGCGGGAGGTAGCAATGAGCAGTTCTTC
CASSLGLAGGSNEQFF
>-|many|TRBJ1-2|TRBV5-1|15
TGCGCCAGCAGCTTGGAGGCAGACCTCAACTATGGCTACACCTTC
CASSLEADLNYGYTF
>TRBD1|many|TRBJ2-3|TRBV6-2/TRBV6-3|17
TGTGCCAGCAGTTACCGGTCAGGGGGCGCACAGACAGATACGCAGTATTTT
CASSYRSGGAQTDTQYF
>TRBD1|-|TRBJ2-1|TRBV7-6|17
TGTGCCAGCAGCTGGGGGGGCCGGGACAGGGCCTACAATGAGCAGTTCTTC
CASSWGGRDRAYNEQFF
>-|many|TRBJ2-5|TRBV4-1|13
TGCGCCAGCAGCCAGGCCGAAGGAGAGACCCAGTACTTC
CASSQAEGETQYF
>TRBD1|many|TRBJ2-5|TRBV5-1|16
TGCGCCAGCAGCTACCGGGACAGGGGCCCACAAGAGACCCAGTACTTC
CASSYRDRGPQETQYF
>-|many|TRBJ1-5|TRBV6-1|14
TGTGCCAGCAGTCGGGGGGGGTCCAATCAGCCCCAGCATTTT
CASSRGGSNQPQHF
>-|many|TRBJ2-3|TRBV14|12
TGTGCCAGCAGCCTCATGACAGATACGCAGTATTTT
CASSLMTDTQYF
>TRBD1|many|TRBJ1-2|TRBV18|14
TGTGCCAGCTCACCAACAGGGGCGTCCTATGGCTACACCTTC
CASSPTGASYGYTF
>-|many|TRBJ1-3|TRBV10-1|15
TGCGCCAGCAGACCGGGGGGAAGCTCTGGAAACACCATATATTTT
CASRPGGSSGNTIYF
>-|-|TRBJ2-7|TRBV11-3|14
TGTGCCAGCAGCTTATTGGCAGGGTACCACGAGCAGTACTTC
CASSLLAGYHEQYF